Included here is one T cell receptor (beta chain) sequence, with context. Profiling relied on immunoSEQ multiplex PCR, and the TCRdb table lists in-frame clones only, not all of them. In the table there are 180,000 or so clones, around 83% of which are singletons. The entry originates in a study of blood T cell repertoires in COVID-19. Overall study context: From the United States, Italy and Spain came samples of acute and convalescent COVID-19.

Trimming took 1 base from V and 5 from J; bases not matched to a gene: 2. Looked up from germline, CDR1 is SGHNT and CDR2 is YYREEE (reference sequence). This CDR3 is 15 amino acids long. The rearrangement joins TRBV5-4 to TRBJ2-2; 10 positions agree with TRBD2. Sequenced: peripheral blood. The TCR originated in a man between 18 and 35 years old with acute or convalescent COVID-19. CDR3 sequence (DNA): TGTGCCAGCAGCTTGTTAGCGGGGGGTACCGGGGAGCTGTTTTTT. Translating gives CASSLLAGGTGELFF.